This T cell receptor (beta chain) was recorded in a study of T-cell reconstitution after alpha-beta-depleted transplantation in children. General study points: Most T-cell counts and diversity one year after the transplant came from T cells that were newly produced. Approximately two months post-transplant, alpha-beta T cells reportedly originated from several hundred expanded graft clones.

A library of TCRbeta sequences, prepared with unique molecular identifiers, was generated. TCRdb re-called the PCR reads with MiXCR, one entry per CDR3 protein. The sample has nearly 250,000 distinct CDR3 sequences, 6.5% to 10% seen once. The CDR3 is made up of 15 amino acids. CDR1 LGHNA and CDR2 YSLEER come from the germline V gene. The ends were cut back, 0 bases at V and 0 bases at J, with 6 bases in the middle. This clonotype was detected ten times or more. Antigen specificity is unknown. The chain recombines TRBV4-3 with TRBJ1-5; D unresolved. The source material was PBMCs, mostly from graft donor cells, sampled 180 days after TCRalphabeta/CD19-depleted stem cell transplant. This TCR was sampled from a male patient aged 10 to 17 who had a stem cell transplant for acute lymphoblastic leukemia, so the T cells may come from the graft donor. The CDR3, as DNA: TGCGCCAGCAGCCAAGAGCCTTATAGCAATCAGCCCCAGCATTTT. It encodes CASSQEPYSNQPQHF.